Listed below are T cell receptor beta chains from one sample, sequenced in a study of OX40 agonist ivuxolimab in advanced cancers. Clones were read by immunoSEQ multiplex PCR, and TCRdb kept only the in-frame ones, dropping some. The data hold 95,000 to 100,000 clones, with around 80% observed a single time. The source was CD4+ or CD8+ T cells sorted from blood, collected in a trial of the OX40 agonist ivuxolimab. The receptors here all came from an adult with an advanced solid tumor such as melanoma, head and neck, liver or kidney cancer. CDR3s include the opening cysteine and the closing phenylalanine or tryptophan. A D gene is named only where the DNA matches it firmly. Expanded clones get a size class; other rows say once, few or many, or leave the size out.

V gene	J gene	clone size	D gene	CDR3 DNA	CDR3 protein
TRBV4-2	TRBJ2-1	.	TRBD2	TGTGCCAGCAGCCAAGGTCTGCGCGGGGGGTCGAATGAGCAGTTCTTC	CASSQGLRGGSNEQFF
TRBV6-1	TRBJ1-6	.	TRBD1	TGTGCCAGCAGTGAAGGGACAGGGGGCAATTCACCCCTCCACTTT	CASSEGTGGNSPLHF
TRBV6-1	TRBJ2-7	.	.	TGTGCCAGCAGTGAAGCGCTGGGGGGAGGAGGGAGACCCTACGAGCAGTACTTC	CASSEALGGGGRPYEQYF
TRBV18	TRBJ1-2	.	.	TGTGCCAGCTCACCCCCACAGGGTCGGGCCGTGGGCTACACCTTC	CASSPPQGRAVGYTF
TRBV5-1	TRBJ1-1	few	.	TGCGCCAGCAGCTTGAGTCAGGGGGAAGCTTTCTTT	CASSLSQGEAFF
TRBV15	TRBJ2-1	.	TRBD2	TGTGCCACCAGTTTATTTAGCGGGAGGGAGCAAAATGAGCAGTTCTTC	CATSLFSGREQNEQFF
TRBV19	TRBJ2-2	.	.	TGTGCCAGTAGTATACCGATAAACACCGGGGAGCTGTTTTTT	CASSIPINTGELFF
TRBV5-1	TRBJ2-7	.	.	TGCGCCAGCAGCGCGTTAGGGTGGGAGCAGTACTTC	CASSALGWEQYF
TRBV6-1	TRBJ2-7	.	.	TGTGCCAGCCCTACAACGGCAGGGGATTCGGCCGAGCAGTACTTC	CASPTTAGDSAEQYF
TRBV14	TRBJ2-7	.	.	TGTGCCAGCAGCCAAACGCTGGGCCGGAGTGGCGAGCAGTACTTC	CASSQTLGRSGEQYF
TRBV21-1	TRBJ1-2	once	.	TGTGCCAGCAGCAAGCCTTGGGGCGACTATGGCTACACCTTC	CASSKPWGDYGYTF
TRBV4-3	TRBJ1-5	.	.	TGCGCCAGCAGCCAAGACAGGGGCAGGGATTTCGATCAGCCCCAGCATTTT	CASSQDRGRDFDQPQHF
TRBV15	TRBJ2-3	.	.	TGTGCCACCAGCAGAGGGCTAGGCACAGATACGCAGTATTTT	CATSRGLGTDTQYF
TRBV7-8	TRBJ2-1	.	.	TGTGCCAGCAGCCGGATAGAGGGACGGGACAATGAGCAGTTCTTC	CASSRIEGRDNEQFF
TRBV29-1	TRBJ2-2	once	TRBD1	TGCAGCGTTGGACAGGGGGCAATCGGGGAGCTGTTTTTT	CSVGQGAIGELFF
TRBV30	TRBJ1-2	.	.	TGTGCCTGGAGTGTACGGAGGACGGGCTACACCTTC	CAWSVRRTGYTF
TRBV19	TRBJ2-1	.	TRBD2	TGTGCCAGTAGTATGGGTGCTAGCGGGAGTATCTATGAGCAGTTCTTC	CASSMGASGSIYEQFF
TRBV5-8	TRBJ1-3	.	.	TGTGCCAGCAGCAAGGGCCTCGCCCTCTCTGGAAACACCATATATTTT	CASSKGLALSGNTIYF
TRBV27	TRBJ2-1	once	TRBD2	TGTGCCAGCAGTTTATCTGCGGGAGATGAGGCGAATGAGCAGTTCTTC	CASSLSAGDEANEQFF
TRBV5-1	TRBJ1-1	.	TRBD1	TGCGCCAGCAGCGCGCGTAGGACAGGGAACACTGAAGCTTTCTTT	CASSARRTGNTEAFF
TRBV6-1	TRBJ1-1	once	.	TGTGCCAGCAGTGAAAGGGGTCGTGAAGCTTTCTTT	CASSERGREAFF
TRBV14	TRBJ2-7	.	.	TGTGCCAGCAGCCAAGCATACGGGTTCTACGAGCAGTACTTC	CASSQAYGFYEQYF
TRBV4-3	TRBJ2-7	.	.	TGCGCCAGCAGCCAAGATCGTTCTACTTCCTACGAGCAGTACTTC	CASSQDRSTSYEQYF
TRBV4-1	TRBJ2-5	once	.	TGCGCCAGCAGCCAAGAGGGTAGGGGGGGGGAAGAGACCCAGTACTTC	CASSQEGRGGEETQYF
TRBV7-9	TRBJ2-5	.	TRBD1	TGTGCCAGCAGCCGAAACAGGGGACGTCAAGAGACCCAGTACTTC	CASSRNRGRQETQYF
TRBV21-1	TRBJ2-1	.	.	TGTGCCAGCAGCAAAGAGAGCCGGGCGGGAATGGTCGATGAGCAGTTCTTC	CASSKESRAGMVDEQFF
TRBV5-1	TRBJ2-7	.	TRBD1	TGCGCCAGCAGCTTGGAGGGGGCTTGGACCGGCGCCTACGAGCAGTACTTC	CASSLEGAWTGAYEQYF
TRBV7-2	TRBJ1-2	.	.	TGTGCCAGCAGCTTAGCCATCCAGGACGGATTGGGCTACACCTTC	CASSLAIQDGLGYTF
TRBV30	TRBJ1-6	.	.	TGTGCCTGGAGTGTGTCTGGGCCGTATAATTCACCCCTCCACTTT	CAWSVSGPYNSPLHF
TRBV29-1	TRBJ1-2	.	.	TGCAGCGTTGAAGACTCCAAGGGGGGTCGAAACTATGGCTACACCTTC	CSVEDSKGGRNYGYTF
TRBV4-1	TRBJ1-5	.	.	TGCGCCAGCAGCCAAGAATGGGGGGGGCCCCAGCATTTT	CASSQEWGGPQHF
TRBV7-9	TRBJ2-1	.	TRBD2	TGTGCCAGCAGCTTACCCTTTAGACTAGCGGGGGGGAACAATGAGCAGTTCTTC	CASSLPFRLAGGNNEQFF
TRBV13	TRBJ1-2	.	.	TGTGCCAGCAGCCCCGAGACAGCCTCTTCGGGCTACACCTTC	CASSPETASSGYTF
TRBV14	TRBJ1-1	.	.	TGTGCCAGCAGCCCCCGGGACAACAGCAGGAACACTGAAGCTTTCTTT	CASSPRDNSRNTEAFF
TRBV9	TRBJ1-2	.	.	TGTGCCAGCAGCATCGGGACCAAGCGAGGCTACACCTTC	CASSIGTKRGYTF
TRBV30	TRBJ1-6	.	TRBD1	TGTGCCTGGAGTTTCAGGGGGCAAACTGATTCACCCCTCCACTTT	CAWSFRGQTDSPLHF
TRBV5-1	TRBJ1-1	once	.	TGCGCCAGCAGCTTGGGGGGGACCACTGAAGCTTTCTTT	CASSLGGTTEAFF
TRBV5-6	TRBJ1-2	.	TRBD1	TGTGCCAGCAGCTGGCGGACAGGGGAACTCTATGGCTACACCTTC	CASSWRTGELYGYTF
TRBV29-1	TRBJ1-2	.	.	TGCAGCGGAGGGACGGGATTTAACTATGGCTACACCTTC	CSGGTGFNYGYTF
TRBV6-4	TRBJ2-2	.	.	TGTGCCAGCAGTTTTGGGAACACCGGGGAGCTGTTTTTT	CASSFGNTGELFF